This T cell receptor (beta chain) was recovered during a study of blood T cells in healthy people across ages. It was with a sample-barcoded 5' primer and a J-beta primer mix that a second PCR of roughly 6 to 11 cycles was run. TCRdb analysed the 5' RACE reads with MiXCR anew, one entry per CDR3 protein. Among around 1.5 million distinct CDR3 sequences, 42% were seen once, and the ten largest hold under 8%. This clonotype was detected once. Antigen: not known. The V end lost 5 bases, the J end lost 3 bases, and 11 bases lay between the germline ends. Germline V lookup: CDR1 SGHVS, CDR2 FQNEAQ. The CDR3 covers 14 residues. Broader study findings: Diversity was higher, and naive CD4+ cells more numerous, in long-lived donors than in aged donors.

The sample consisted of blood. This chain joins TRBV7-8 and TRBJ2-1, with D tentatively TRBD2 (5 bases). This sequence originates from a woman under 30 in good health. CDR3 nucleotides: TGTGCCAGCAGCGTAAGCGGAATCTACAATGAGCAGTTCTTC. It yields the protein CASSVSGIYNEQFF. Variable domain in full (rest from reference TRBV7-8 and TRBJ2-1): GAGVSQSPRYKVAKRGQDVALRCDPISGHVSLFWYQQALGQGPEFLTYFQNEAQLDKSGLPSDRFFAERPEGSVSTLKIQRTQQEDSAVYLCASSVSGIYNEQFFGPGTRLTVL.